This T cell receptor (beta chain) emerged from a study of pediatric ulcerative colitis. Some clones are missing from TCRdb's copy, which holds only in-frame ones; the method was immunoSEQ multiplex PCR. The sample records 57,000 or so clones, about nine tenths being singletons. The CDR3 covers 13 residues. Germline V CDR1 and CDR2: SGHRS, YFSETQ. With 4 bases clipped from V and 6 bases from J, the junction kept 6 bases outside the gene matches. The specimen was blood. The V call is TRBV5-1, the J call TRBJ1-2, with 7 bases lining up with TRBD1. This clonotype originated in a boy under 18 who was a control in a study of pediatric ulcerative colitis. Here the CDR3 DNA reads TGCGCCAGCAGCCCAACAGGGGCGGATGGCTACACCTTC. Its translation: CASSPTGADGYTF.